This TCR beta chain emerged from a study of cytomegalovirus exposure and HLA in healthy donors. Points from the study as a whole: A prior analysis recorded that most TCR beta V segments were productive about 87% or about 30% of the time. Rare sequences made up most TCRs, while some public TCRs were found in many donors. Overall, around 150 TCR beta chains were annotated as cytomegalovirus-associated.

Despite likely unrecorded immune exposures, the donors were nominally healthy at the time of sampling. This CDR3 has 11 amino acids. CDR1 and CDR2 (germline): MNHEY, SMNVEV (reference sequence). V lost 3 bases to trimming and J lost 9 bases, with 8 bases between them. This clone was seen just once. Antigen unknown. The primer mix had 60 Vbeta and 13 Jbeta primers. The assay was immunoSEQ multiplex PCR, and TCRdb's table has in-frame clones only and misses some. The sample yields 150,000 to 200,000 clones, 81% seen once. The chain uses TRBV27 and TRBJ1-1, with D uncertain. The sequenced sample was PBMCs. The receptor comes from a woman aged 45-65 years in good health and CMV-seronegative. This CDR3 is CASSFNSQAFF. CDR3 coding DNA: TGTGCCAGCAGTTTTAACTCTCAAGCTTTCTTT.